These 2 T cell receptor beta chains originate from one sample sequenced in a study of blood T cell repertoires in COVID-19. Libraries were prepared by immunoSEQ multiplex PCR; TCRdb keeps only in-frame clonotypes and omits some of them. The table records fewer than 250,000 clones, 65% to 85% of them present only once. Sequencing used PBMCs or T cells enriched from blood (not recorded which). The origin of the receptors is a woman in her twenties or thirties who had been exposed to COVID-19.

The CDR3 DNA is TGCGCCAGCACCCCGGGACAGGGCCTTGGTTCACCCCTCCACTTT. Amino acid sequence: CASTPGQGLGSPLHF. The gene calls are TRBV10-2 and TRBJ1-6; TRBD1 aligns across 9 bases. Germline V gene lookup returns CDR1 WSHSY and CDR2 SAAADI. Losses at the gene ends were 7 bases for V and 9 bases for J; bases not matched to a gene: 10. There are 15 residues in the CDR3.

The rearrangement joins TRBV10-1 to TRBJ2-7, with 10 bases matching TRBD2. CDR1 and CDR2 from the germline V gene are WNHNN and SYGVQD (reference sequence). The ends lost 6 bases at V and 1 base at J; junction bases unmatched: 6. The CDR3 has 15 amino acids. The CDR3: CASRIAGGPSYEQYF. In DNA, the CDR3 is TGCGCCAGCAGAATAGCGGGGGGACCTTCCTACGAGCAGTACTTC.